This entry concerns a single TCR beta chain. Primers: 60 Vbeta forward and 13 Jbeta reverse. Assay: immunoSEQ multiplex PCR; the TCRdb copy retains only in-frame clones and omits some. The profile shows some 220,000 clones, 75% to 85% of them singletons. The record originates from a study of cytomegalovirus exposure and HLA in healthy donors. The CDR3 is 16 amino acids. Germline loops: CDR1 SGHAT, CDR2 FQNNGV. Trimming removed 5 bases from V and 2 bases from J, with 13 bases in between. The chain is built from TRBV11-2 and TRBJ1-6; maybe TRBD1 (5 bases). This sequence originates from a woman in her fifties or sixties in good health and CMV-seropositive. Sequencing was carried out using PBMCs. The CDR3 here is CASSLVGATYNSPLHF. The DNA of the CDR3 is TGTGCCAGCAGCCTGGTTGGGGCCACCTATAATTCACCCCTCCACTTT.